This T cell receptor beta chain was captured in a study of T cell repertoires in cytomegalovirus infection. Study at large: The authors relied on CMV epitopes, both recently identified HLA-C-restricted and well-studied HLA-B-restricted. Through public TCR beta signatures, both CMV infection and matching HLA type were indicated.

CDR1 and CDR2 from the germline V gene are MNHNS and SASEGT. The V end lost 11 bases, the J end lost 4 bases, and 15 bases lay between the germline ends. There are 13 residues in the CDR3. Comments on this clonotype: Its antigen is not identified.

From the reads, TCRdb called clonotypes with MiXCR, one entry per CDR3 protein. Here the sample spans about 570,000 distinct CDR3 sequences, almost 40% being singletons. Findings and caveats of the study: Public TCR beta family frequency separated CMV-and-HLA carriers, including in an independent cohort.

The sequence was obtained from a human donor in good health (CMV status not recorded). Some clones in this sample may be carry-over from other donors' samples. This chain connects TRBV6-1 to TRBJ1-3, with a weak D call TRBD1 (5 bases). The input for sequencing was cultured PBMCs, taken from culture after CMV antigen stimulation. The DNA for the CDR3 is TGTGCCGCCGAGGGGTCTGGGGGAAACACCATATATTTT. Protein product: CAAEGSGGNTIYF.